Listed below are T cell receptor beta chains from one sample, sequenced in a study of immune cell composition in non-small cell lung cancer. Clones were sequenced by immunoSEQ multiplex PCR, and TCRdb holds only the in-frame ones, with some missing. The data contain 5,000 to 7,500 clones, 82% of them seen just once; the ten biggest clones take up around 8.6%. The sample consisted of non-adjacent lung tissue. These receptors originate from a human donor with non-small cell lung cancer. CDR3s include the opening cysteine and the closing phenylalanine or tryptophan. A D gene is named only where the DNA matches it firmly. Where a row states a size, it is once, few, many or the class of an expanded clone; other rows omit it.

CDR3 DNA	CDR3 protein	V gene	J gene	clone size	D gene
TGTGCCAGCAGCCCTCGAGGGGGGGGCAATCAGCCCCAGCATTTT	CASSPRGGGNQPQHF	TRBV7-9	TRBJ1-5	few	-
TGTGCCAGCAGTTACTCGAAGCACAGGGAGAGCGAGACCCAGTACTTC	CASSYSKHRESETQYF	TRBV6-5	TRBJ2-5	-	-
TGTGCCAGTAGTATCCGTGGGGGCCGAGGAGACATTCAGTACTTC	CASSIRGGRGDIQYF	TRBV19	TRBJ2-4	-	-
TGTGCCAGCTCACCAGGGACAGGGGCTGGGGCCAACGTCCTGACTTTC	CASSPGTGAGANVLTF	TRBV18	TRBJ2-6	-	TRBD1
TGTGCCAGCAGTGAAAGGGGGAGGGGGTTCACCGAAGCTTTCTTT	CASSERGRGFTEAFF	TRBV2	TRBJ1-1	-	-
TGTGCCAGCAGACAGGGGACTAGGAAGACCCAGTACTTC	CASRQGTRKTQYF	TRBV27	TRBJ2-5	-	-
TGTGCCAGCAGTGAGAGACAGGGGGGGTGGGGCTACACCTTC	CASSERQGGWGYTF	TRBV27	TRBJ1-2	-	TRBD1
TGTGCCATTTACGACAGGGGGAAAAATGGCTACACCTTC	CAIYDRGKNGYTF	TRBV10-3	TRBJ1-2	-	TRBD1
TGTGCCAGCAGCCCTAGAGGCGGGACAGGGTTTAATGCCTACGAGCAGTACTTC	CASSPRGGTGFNAYEQYF	TRBV7-2	TRBJ2-7	-	TRBD1
TGTGCCAGCAGCTTACCTACAGGGGTCACCGGGGAGCTGTTTTTT	CASSLPTGVTGELFF	TRBV7-2	TRBJ2-2	-	TRBD1
TGCGCCAGCAGCCCCACGGGGGGTCTGAGGACTGAAGCTTTCTTT	CASSPTGGLRTEAFF	TRBV5-1	TRBJ1-1	-	-
TGCGCCAGCAGCTTCGGGGAGACTAGCGGGAAAGAGACCCAGTACTTC	CASSFGETSGKETQYF	TRBV5-1	TRBJ2-5	-	TRBD2
TGTGCCAGCAGCCCAGGGCCGTATTACGAGCAGTACTTC	CASSPGPYYEQYF	TRBV7-8	TRBJ2-7	-	-
TGTGCCAGCAGTATACAGGGGAGGCAGCCCCAGCATTTT	CASSIQGRQPQHF	TRBV27	TRBJ1-5	-	TRBD1
TGTGCCAGCAGCCTGGGACAGGGGATAGATACGCAGTATTTT	CASSLGQGIDTQYF	TRBV27	TRBJ2-3	-	TRBD1
TGTGCCAGCAGCCTGGACAGGGTCGAGCAGTACTTC	CASSLDRVEQYF	TRBV7-8	TRBJ2-7	few	TRBD1
TGTGCCAGCAAAAGGGGGCACACTGAAGCTTTCTTT	CASKRGHTEAFF	TRBV25-1	TRBJ1-1	-	TRBD1
TGTGCCAGCAGCAACACTCTGGGACAGCGGGGCTACACCTTC	CASSNTLGQRGYTF	TRBV7-2	TRBJ1-2	-	TRBD1
TGTGCCAGCACGCGGACAGACTCTAATGAAAAACTGTTTTTT	CASTRTDSNEKLFF	TRBV2	TRBJ1-4	-	-
TGTGCCAGCAGTGACTCGACGGGGGGGAACACTGAAGCTTTCTTT	CASSDSTGGNTEAFF	TRBV6-4	TRBJ1-1	-	-
TGTGCCAGCAGCTTAGAAATTCGGGGGTATAGGTATGGCTACACCTTC	CASSLEIRGYRYGYTF	TRBV7-2	TRBJ1-2	-	-
TGTGCCAGCAGCTTGGACAGCTCTATGAACACTGAAGCTTTCTTT	CASSLDSSMNTEAFF	TRBV5-4	TRBJ1-1	few	-
TGTGCCAGCAGCCAAGATTTGCATACCGGGGAAACCTCCTACGAGCAGTACTTC	CASSQDLHTGETSYEQYF	TRBV4-2	TRBJ2-7	-	-
TGTGCCAGCAGCTATGGGACAGGTAGGGGGGACTACGAGCAGTACTTC	CASSYGTGRGDYEQYF	TRBV5-4	TRBJ2-7	-	TRBD1
TGTGCCAGCAGCCGTACACCCAGGGGACAGGGGGCATTCAACATTCAGTACTTC	CASSRTPRGQGAFNIQYF	TRBV27	TRBJ2-4	-	TRBD1
TGTGCCAGCAGTTTAGACAGATATAACTATGGCTACACCTTC	CASSLDRYNYGYTF	TRBV27	TRBJ1-2	-	-
TGCGCCAGCAGCTACGACAGGGGGTCCTACGAGCAGTACTTC	CASSYDRGSYEQYF	TRBV5-1	TRBJ2-7	-	TRBD1
TGTGCCAGCAGCTTAAAGGGGGCCGGGACAGGCCACGAGCAGTACTTC	CASSLKGAGTGHEQYF	TRBV13	TRBJ2-7	-	TRBD1
TGTGCCAGCAGCGTAGGGACAGCCCCCGGCTACACCTTC	CASSVGTAPGYTF	TRBV9	TRBJ1-2	once	-
TGTGCCAGCAGCTCACCGGGACTAGCGGTGGCGGTCTTT	CASSSPGLAVAVF	TRBV7-9	TRBJ2-3	few	TRBD2
TGTGCCAGCAGCCCCGGGACTAGCGGATACAATGAGCAGTTCTTC	CASSPGTSGYNEQFF	TRBV7-3	TRBJ2-1	once	TRBD2
TGTGCCAGCAGTTTTAGTTCCTACGAGCAGTACTTC	CASSFSSYEQYF	TRBV28	TRBJ2-7	-	-
TGTGCCAGCACCGAAACCGGGTATCGCTATGGCTACACCTTC	CASTETGYRYGYTF	TRBV6-1	TRBJ1-2	-	-
TGTGCCAGCAGCCGTTCCAGGGGACTAGCGGCCACAGATACGCAGTATTTT	CASSRSRGLAATDTQYF	TRBV11-1	TRBJ2-3	-	TRBD2
TGTGCCAGCAGTTTACGGGAGGGGACAGATACGCAGTATTTT	CASSLREGTDTQYF	TRBV6-1	TRBJ2-3	-	TRBD2
TGTGCCAGCAGCCAAATCGCCCAAGGAGGGGCTTTCTTT	CASSQIAQGGAFF	TRBV4-2	TRBJ1-1	-	-
TGTGCCAGCGGACCGGGACAGACCACAGATACGCAGTATTTT	CASGPGQTTDTQYF	TRBV28	TRBJ2-3	-	TRBD1
TGTGCCAGCGGCAAGTTGGCAAATGGCTACACCTTC	CASGKLANGYTF	TRBV27	TRBJ1-2	-	-
TGTGCCAGCTCACCCGGGACAGCGAACACTGAAGCTTTCTTT	CASSPGTANTEAFF	TRBV18	TRBJ1-1	-	TRBD1
TGTGCCAGCAGTTTAAGAGGCAGGGCTGCTGAAGCTTTCTTT	CASSLRGRAAEAFF	TRBV28	TRBJ1-1	-	-
TGCGCCAGCAGCCCAATCCTGGACAGGCAGAACACTGAAGCTTTCTTT	CASSPILDRQNTEAFF	TRBV4-1	TRBJ1-1	-	TRBD1
TGTGCCAGTAGCCGTACTAGGCACGAGACCCAGTACTTC	CASSRTRHETQYF	TRBV19	TRBJ2-5	-	-
TGTGCCAGCAGCTTCTTTGCCAGGGGGGACTATGGCTACACCTTC	CASSFFARGDYGYTF	TRBV7-9	TRBJ1-2	few	TRBD1
TGTGCCAGCAGCCTTCCGGGACTAGCGGGGTTCAATGAGCAGTTCTTC	CASSLPGLAGFNEQFF	TRBV5-6	TRBJ2-1	-	TRBD2
TGTGCCAGCAGCCTTCGGACAGGGGAAGAAAATGAAGCTTTCTTT	CASSLRTGEENEAFF	TRBV7-9	TRBJ1-1	-	TRBD1
TGTGCCAGCAGCGTAACTAACTCACAGGGAGCGCAGTATTTT	CASSVTNSQGAQYF	TRBV9	TRBJ2-3	-	-
TGTGCCAGCAGCTCGGGACTAGCTACAGATACGCAGTATTTT	CASSSGLATDTQYF	TRBV7-2	TRBJ2-3	-	TRBD2
TGCGCCAGCAGCTCGTTAGGTGCGGGGGGGCCAACTAGCACAGATACGCAGTATTTT	CASSSLGAGGPTSTDTQYF	TRBV5-1	TRBJ2-3	-	TRBD2
TGTGCCAGCAGCTTACTCCGCTACACAGATACGCAGTATTTT	CASSLLRYTDTQYF	TRBV7-2	TRBJ2-3	-	-
TGTGCCAGCAGGCCCGACAGGGTTCTTCAGCCCCAGCATTTT	CASRPDRVLQPQHF	TRBV28	TRBJ1-5	-	TRBD1
TGTGCCAGCAGTGAAGTAGGTAGCAGATCTTACAATGAGCAGTTCTTC	CASSEVGSRSYNEQFF	TRBV2	TRBJ2-1	-	-
TGTGCCAGCAGCCCCCGCGGGGAGGGGGAGTTCTTC	CASSPRGEGEFF	TRBV7-9	TRBJ2-1	few	-
TGTGCCAGTAGGAAACTCACTTCGGCTAGCTATGGCTACACCTTC	CASRKLTSASYGYTF	TRBV19	TRBJ1-2	-	-
TGCGCAGGGGGAGACAATGAGCAGTTCTTC	CAGGDNEQFF	TRBV29-1	TRBJ2-1	-	TRBD1
TGTGCCAGCGTAGCGGGAGGCACAGATACGCAGTATTTT	CASVAGGTDTQYF	TRBV6-6	TRBJ2-3	few	TRBD2
TGCAGCGTTCTCGGGAGTTCCTACAATGAGCAGTTCTTC	CSVLGSSYNEQFF	TRBV29-1	TRBJ2-1	-	-
TGTGCCAGCAGCCCGGGACTAGCGGCCTACGAGCAGTACTTC	CASSPGLAAYEQYF	TRBV28	TRBJ2-7	-	TRBD2
TGTGCCAGCAGCTTGTTGGGACTAGCGGGAGGAAAGGATACGCAGTATTTT	CASSLLGLAGGKDTQYF	TRBV5-4	TRBJ2-3	once	TRBD2
TGCAGTGCTAGTTCTCACAACGAGCAGTACTTC	CSASSHNEQYF	TRBV20-1	TRBJ2-7	-	-